This T cell receptor beta chain was sequenced in a study of blood T cells in healthy people across ages. Every sample had a minimum of 6 million PBMCs isolated. Study findings and constraints: Observed TCR beta diversity per million T cells went down as age went up. This fall followed a roughly linear course with age.

Germline CDR1 is SGHVS and CDR2 is FQNEAQ. The CDR3 has 17 residues. The V segment lost 5 bases and the J segment 4 bases; nucleotides outside the gene matches: 13. Using a J-beta primer mix together with a sample-barcoded 5' primer, a second PCR was run for roughly 6 to 12 cycles. Via MiXCR, TCRdb re-called the 5' RACE reads, giving one row per CDR3 protein. The table lists about 780,000 distinct CDR3 sequences, approximately 24% of them singletons. This clonotype appeared a few times. Antigen: not known. These records were also assigned to another study, of T cells of mothers and their children. As that report states: Related pairs of mothers and children showed slightly higher, non-significant overlap versus unrelated pairs.

The chain recombines TRBV7-8 with TRBJ1-5, with 8 bases identical to TRBD1. This receptor was identified in a boy younger than 18 in good health. Material for sequencing was blood. CDR3 in DNA: TGTGCCAGCAGCCCGTGGACAGGGAGGAGAGGAAATCAGCCCCAGCATTTT. Translation gives CASSPWTGRRGNQPQHF.